The present T cell receptor beta chain was sequenced within a study of regulatory T cells in long-lasting Graves disease. Study observations and caveats: Patients with persistent disease shared 2,741 public clonotypes, outpacing the roughly 1,000 shared by new patients.

CDR3-region Arm-PCR and iRepertoire HTBI primers produced the TCR beta libraries. Original methodology: Taken together, the samples had 55 to 65 TRBV and more than 11 TRBJ segments identified. Using its own MiXCR run on the multiplex PCR reads, TCRdb lists one record per CDR3 protein. TCRdb's processing, not the authors' own work, is the source of the V and J calls. The sample yields approximately 400,000 distinct CDR3 sequences, over 9.5% seen once. In this sample, this clonotype turned up many times. Its antigen is undetermined. Indicated time point: newly diagnosed GD, antithyroid drugs for less than 3 months. PBMCs were the source of the RNA used for TCR sequencing. The sample also formed part of further work on T cells in Graves' hyperthyroidism and ophthalmopathy.

The TCR comes from a woman under 30 with Graves disease. This material consisted of peripheral blood mononuclear cells (PBMCs), taken at new diagnosis, from a patient treated with antithyroid drugs.

Written as DNA, the CDR3 is TGTGCCAGCAGCCCGAGCCCCACAGGGGGAGTGACTGAAGCTTTCTTT. Translating gives CASSPSPTGGVTEAFF. The chain has TRBV7-3 and TRBJ1-1, with 8 bases aligning to TRBD1. CDR1 is SGHTA, CDR2 FQGTGA, per germline. V trimming: 5 bases; J trimming: 5 bases; junction bases outside the gene matches: 13. This CDR3 is built from 16 residues. Using reference TRBV7-3 and TRBJ1-1 for the parts outside the CDR3, the full variable domain is GAGVSQTPSNKVTEKGKYVELRCDPISGHTALYWYRQSLGQGPEFLIYFQGTGAADDSGLPNDRFFAVRPEGSVSTLKIQRTERGDSAVYLCASSPSPTGGVTEAFFGQGTRLTVV.